In its sample, the clone carrying this T cell receptor beta chain was seen a few times. This sample is part of a study of T cells after somatic rescue of genetic block. The CDR3 is made up of 16 amino acids. The germline gives CDR1 LNHDA, CDR2 SQIVND (reference sequence). J was trimmed by 1 base and V by 10 bases; bases with no gene match: 13. Measured with immunoSEQ multiplex PCR; TCRdb has only the in-frame clones, and not every one. The sample lists around 100,000 clones, 90% to 95% occurring once. Sequencing was carried out using peripheral blood mononuclear cells (PBMCs). The sequence derives from a woman younger than 30. V is TRBV19 and J is TRBJ1-1; 9 positions match TRBD1. The CDR3 is CATEGGQGHRNTEAFF. Written as DNA, the CDR3 is TGTGCCACCGAGGGGGGACAGGGCCACCGGAACACTGAAGCTTTCTTT. Combining the CDR3 with reference TRBV19 and TRBJ1-1 gives the whole variable domain DGGITQSPKYLFRKEGQNVTLSCEQNLNHDAMYWYRQDPGQGLRLIYYSQIVNDFQKGDIAEGYSVSREKKESFPLTVTSAQKNPTAFYLCATEGGQGHRNTEAFFGQGTRLTVV.